One and the same sample provided the 16 T cell receptor beta chains below, sequenced in a study of CD8+ T cells in alopecia areata. TCR sequencing used cDNA made by reverse transcription of extracted RNA. The table came from immunoSEQ multiplex PCR; TCRdb's copy has only in-frame clones and leaves some out. The repertoire holds 14,000 or so clones, with roughly 61% as singletons. CD4+ cells from 4 or 5 patients were sorted into CD25+CD127- cells. The sample comprised CD4+ Tregs sorted from blood. The receptors come from a human donor with alopecia areata.

The genes are TRBV6-1 and TRBJ2-5; TRBD2 aligns across 7 bases. This CDR3 is built from 16 residues. In germline, CDR1 is MNHNS, CDR2 SASEGT. With 1 base clipped from V and 5 bases from J, the junction kept 10 bases outside the gene matches. The chain's CDR3 is CASSEGRTSLVETQYF. The CDR3 nucleotides are TGTGCCAGCAGTGAAGGGCGGACTAGTCTCGTGGAGACCCAGTACTTC.

This clone was seen only a few times. The chain employs TRBV27 and TRBJ2-5, with 12 bases matching TRBD2. This CDR3 spans 15 amino acids. Germline trimming cut 7 bases from V and 5 bases from J; bases unmatched to any gene: 8. Germline assignment: CDR1 MNHEY and CDR2 SMNVEV (reference sequence). This CDR3 is CASTTSGRIAETQYF. In DNA, the CDR3 is TGTGCCAGCACGACTAGCGGGAGAATAGCGGAGACCCAGTACTTC.

The chain joins TRBV5-1 to TRBJ1-1; 8 nucleotides line up with TRBD1. The junction had 24 bases not matched to a gene; V was cut back by 4 bases and J by 4 bases. The CDR3 has 20 residues. From germline, CDR1 is SGHRS and CDR2 YFSETQ. This CDR3 reads CASSPHRGEGPPRGSTEAFF. CDR3 DNA: TGCGCCAGCAGCCCGCACAGGGGGGAGGGGCCGCCCCGGGGGAGCACTGAAGCTTTCTTT.

This clone was observed a single time. This chain joins TRBV14 and TRBJ1-1, with 10 nucleotides matching TRBD1. Trimming at V came to 3 bases and at J to 4 bases, leaving 5 bases not matched to a gene. The CDR3 has 15 amino acids. Germline V lookup: CDR1 SGHDN, CDR2 FVKESK. The CDR3 reads CASSQLRDRGTEAFF. In DNA form, the CDR3 reads TGTGCCAGCAGCCAGCTCCGGGACAGGGGCACTGAAGCTTTCTTT.

The chain employs TRBV27 and TRBJ2-7; 9 bases agree with TRBD2. The ends lost 6 bases at V and 7 bases at J; junction bases unmatched: 10. The germline CDR1 and CDR2 sequences are MNHEY and SMNVEV (reference sequence). The CDR3 has 14 amino acids. CDR3 coding DNA: TGTGCCAGCAGCCGGGGGCGGGAGGGTGAAGAGCAGTACTTC. The encoded protein is CASSRGREGEEQYF.

The chain uses TRBV7-6 and TRBJ2-3, with unresolved D. Per germline, CDR1 SGHVS and CDR2 FNYEAQ. The CDR3 covers 11 residues. V lost 6 bases and J lost 4, with 5 bases in between. The CDR3: CASSYADTQYF. In DNA form, the CDR3 reads TGTGCCAGCAGTTACGCAGATACGCAGTATTTT. Looking up the rest from reference TRBV7-6 and TRBJ2-3 gives the full variable domain: GAGVSQSPRYKVTKRGQDVALRCDPISGHVSLYWYRQALGQGPEFLTYFNYEAQQDKSGLPNDRFSAERPEGSISTLTIQRTEQRDSAMYRCASSYADTQYFGPGTRLTVL.

This clone showed up just once. One end of the junction varies from germline; a read error may be responsible. The rearrangement links TRBV13 to TRBJ1-2, with D possibly TRBD1 on 5 matching bases. The CDR3 is made up of 14 amino acids. From germline, CDR1 is PRHDT and CDR2 FYEKMQ (reference sequence). CDR3 loop: CASSLLRAGSVAAF. The CDR3 region has the DNA TGTGCCAGCAGCTTACTAAGGGCAGGGTCGGTAGCCGCCTTC. Full variable domain (missing parts from reference TRBV13 and TRBJ1-2): AAGVIQSPRHLIKEKRETATLKCYPIPRHDTVYWYQQGPGQDPQFLISFYEKMQSDKGSIPDRFSAQQFSDYHSELNMSSLELGDSALYFCASSLLRAGSVAAFGSGTRLTVV.

The chain uses TRBV6-6 and TRBJ2-2; TRBD1 is a possible D gene (6 bases). Trimming removed 6 bases at V and 5 bases at J, with 16 bases between. Germline V gives CDR1 MNHNY, CDR2 SVGAGI (reference sequence). This CDR3 region has 15 residues. The CDR3 here is CASRQGLRSTGELFF. In DNA, the CDR3 is TGTGCCAGCAGACAGGGTTTGCGGTCGACCGGGGAGCTGTTTTTT.

The chain employs TRBV7-6 and TRBJ1-1; 11 bases line up with TRBD1. The germline V gene encodes CDR1 SGHVS and CDR2 FNYEAQ. The CDR3 is 15 amino acids. Trimming at V came to 2 bases and at J to 3 bases, leaving 2 bases not matched to a gene. The CDR3 nucleotides read TGTGCCAGCAGCTTAAGGACAGGGGGCCACACTGAAGCTTTCTTT. It codes for CASSLRTGGHTEAFF.

For this clone: Relative to the germline gene, one junction end is altered; a read error may explain this. The same CDR3 is also encoded by other DNA sequences in this sample. The chain joins TRBV2 to TRBJ2-7; possible D gene TRBD2, 6 bases. CDR1 SNHLY and CDR2 FYNNEI come from the germline V gene. The CDR3 is made up of 14 amino acids. The CDR3 loop reads CANGGPGRVREQYF. The DNA for the CDR3 is TGCGCCAACGGGGGACCGGGCCGAGTTCGCGAGCAGTACTTC. The full variable domain, completed using reference TRBV2 and TRBJ2-7, is EPEVTQTPSHQVTQMGQEVILRCVPISNHLYFYWYRQILGQKVEFLVSFYNNEISEKSEIFDDQFSVERPDGSNFTLKIRSTKLEDSAMYFCANGGPGRVREQYFGPGTRLTVT.

This clone was recorded once. The chain combines TRBV28 with TRBJ2-7, with 7 bases lining up with TRBD1. Trimming cost V 5 bases and J 6 bases; bases outside gene matches: 13. CDR3 length equals 15 residues. CDR1 and CDR2 (germline): MDHEN, SYDVKM. The CDR3 coding sequence is TGTGCCAGCAGTCCTGGGGACAGACTTTTAGCCGAGCAGTACTTC. Translating it yields CASSPGDRLLAEQYF.

This chain uses TRBV7-9 with TRBJ2-6; D not resolved. The germline V and J ends were trimmed by 4 bases and 0 bases, with 10 bases remaining between them. Germline V gives CDR1 SEHNR, CDR2 FQNEAQ (reference sequence). This CDR3 spans 16 amino acids. The CDR3 sequence is CASSSRITSGANVLTF. For the CDR3, the DNA is TGTGCCAGCAGCTCCCGGATCACCTCTGGGGCCAACGTCCTGACTTTC.

The gene calls are TRBV2 and TRBJ2-7; 10 bases agree with TRBD1. V trimming: 10 bases; J trimming: 4 bases; junction bases outside the gene matches: 13. Germline values: CDR1 SNHLY, CDR2 FYNNEI. This CDR3 spans 15 amino acids. CDR3 nucleotide sequence: TGTGCCACCGCGCTAACCGGGACAGGGGTATACGAGCAGTACTTC. Amino acid sequence: CATALTGTGVYEQYF. Using reference TRBV2 and TRBJ2-7 for the parts outside the CDR3, the full variable domain is EPEVTQTPSHQVTQMGQEVILRCVPISNHLYFYWYRQILGQKVEFLVSFYNNEISEKSEIFDDQFSVERPDGSNFTLKIRSTKLEDSAMYFCATALTGTGVYEQYFGPGTRLTVT.

The J gene is TRBJ2-5, the V gene TRBV7-8, with D tentatively TRBD2 (6 bases). The germline V gene encodes CDR1 SGHVS and CDR2 FQNEAQ. This CDR3 region has 16 residues. V was pared by 4 bases and J by 1 base, with 16 bases between. The CDR3 sequence is CASSSFASVFQETQYF. DNA for the CDR3: TGTGCCAGCAGCTCCTTTGCTAGCGTATTCCAAGAGACCCAGTACTTC.

V is TRBV27 and J is TRBJ2-3, with 9 bases fitting TRBD2. Germline loops: CDR1 MNHEY, CDR2 SMNVEV (reference sequence). The CDR3 extends over 14 amino acids. The ends lost 11 bases at V and 0 bases at J; junction bases unmatched: 6. The CDR3 is CAGGTSGSTDTQYF. CDR3 nucleotides: TGTGCCGGGGGCACTAGCGGGAGCACAGATACGCAGTATTTT.

This chain joins TRBV5-4 and TRBJ2-7; 10 bases match TRBD1. The V gene end was trimmed by 0 bases and the J gene end by 6 bases; junction bases not matched to a gene: 6. This CDR3 is built from 15 residues. Germline-derived CDR1 and CDR2 are SGHNT and YYREEE (reference sequence). CDR3 loop: CASSLGGTGVLEQYF. For the CDR3, the DNA is TGTGCCAGCAGCTTGGGTGGGACAGGGGTTCTCGAGCAGTACTTC.